A single sample gave rise to the 13 T cell receptor beta chains below, sequenced in a study of blood T cell repertoires in COVID-19. Using immunoSEQ multiplex PCR, the repertoire was profiled, and TCRdb retains in-frame clones only, with some absent. The table lists about 150,000 clones, about 86% of them singletons, with approximately 10% in the top ten. Sequencing was performed on peripheral blood. The receptors come from a man aged 65 to 85 with active or convalescent COVID-19.

The V gene is TRBV9, the J gene TRBJ2-1, with D perhaps TRBD2 (6 bases). The V gene lost 4 bases and the J gene lost 6 bases, with 17 bases spanning the gap. The CDR3 runs 15 residues. CDR1 and CDR2 (germline): SGDLS, YYNGEE. The CDR3 region is CASSPRLEPRNEQFF. The CDR3, as DNA: TGTGCCAGCAGCCCGCGACTAGAACCTCGCAATGAGCAGTTCTTC.

The chain carries TRBV5-1 and TRBJ2-7; the D gene is possibly TRBD2 (6 bases). The CDR3 totals 16 residues. Germline V lookup: CDR1 SGHRS, CDR2 YFSETQ. Trimming removed 0 bases from V and 2 bases from J, with 15 bases in between. The CDR3 protein is CASSLDGSGSTYEQYF. CDR3 coding DNA: TGCGCCAGCAGCTTGGATGGTAGCGGTTCGACCTACGAGCAGTACTTC.

V is TRBV18 and J is TRBJ1-4, with 9 bases aligning to TRBD1. Germline loops: CDR1 KGHSH, CDR2 LQKENI. Losses at the gene ends were 3 bases for V and 8 bases for J; bases not matched to a gene: 4. The CDR3 is made up of 14 amino acids. CDR3 protein: CASSPGQGKEKLFF. The CDR3 coding sequence is TGTGCCAGCTCACCGGGACAGGGTAAAGAAAAACTGTTTTTT.

The chain employs TRBV5-1 and TRBJ1-2; D might be TRBD1 (5 bases). The germline gives CDR1 SGHRS, CDR2 YFSETQ. CDR3 length equals 14 residues. V lost 1 base, J lost 2 bases, and 9 bases lay in between. The CDR3 sequence: CASSLWQGNYGYTF. CDR3 in DNA: TGCGCCAGCAGCTTGTGGCAGGGAAACTATGGCTACACCTTC.

The chain uses TRBV14 and TRBJ1-1; D possibly corresponds to TRBD1 (6 bases). CDR3 length: 15 residues. V shed 2 bases and J shed 2 bases, with 12 bases lying between them. Germline CDR1 is SGHDN and CDR2 is FVKESK. CDR3 nucleotide sequence: TGTGCCAGCAGCCAACTAACAGGGAGTAACACTGAAGCTTTCTTT. This encodes CASSQLTGSNTEAFF.

The chain couples TRBV15 to TRBJ2-7; TRBD2 matches 9 bases. The CDR3 loop spans 15 amino acids. In germline, CDR1 is LNHNV, CDR2 YYDKDF (reference sequence). V lost 0 bases and J lost 3; bases outside the gene matches: 3. As DNA, the CDR3 is TGTGCCACCAGCAGAGATGTACTAGCGGGCTACGAGCAGTACTTC. It specifies CATSRDVLAGYEQYF.

Many counts were recorded for this clone. This chain connects TRBV6-5 to TRBJ1-5; 8 bases fit TRBD1. The CDR3 sequence is 15 residues long. The trim removed 2 bases at V and 4 bases at J, leaving 4 bases unmatched. CDR1 is MNHEY and CDR2 is SVGAGI in the germline V gene. CDR3 coding DNA: TGTGCCAGCAGTTACGGGCAGGGGGCTAATCAGCCCCAGCATTTT. This sequence encodes CASSYGQGANQPQHF.

The chain combines TRBV7-9 with TRBJ1-2, with D possibly being TRBD1 (6 bases). The CDR3 runs to 13 residues. CDR1 is SEHNR, CDR2 FQNEAQ, per germline (reference sequence). Trimming pared 0 bases from V and 8 bases from J, leaving 10 bases between. The CDR3 region is CASSLAKGQGYTF. For the CDR3, the DNA is TGTGCCAGCAGCTTAGCGAAAGGACAGGGCTACACCTTC. Full variable domain (rest looked up from reference TRBV7-9 and TRBJ1-2): DTGVSQNPRHKITKRGQNVTFRCDPISEHNRLYWYRQTLGQGPEFLTYFQNEAQLEKSRLLSDRFSAERPKGSFSTLEIQRTEQGDSAMYLCASSLAKGQGYTFGSGTRLTVV.

The chain has TRBV7-9 and TRBJ2-5; 7 bases match TRBD2. Germline V lookup: CDR1 SEHNR, CDR2 FQNEAQ (reference sequence). The V and J ends lost 2 bases and 4 bases, in that order; junction bases with no gene match: 10. The CDR3 runs to 16 residues. The CDR3 protein is CASSLRVGEGIETQYF. The DNA of the CDR3 is TGTGCCAGCAGCTTAAGAGTCGGGGAGGGGATAGAGACCCAGTACTTC. Drawing the rest from reference TRBV7-9 and TRBJ2-5, the complete variable domain is DTGVSQNPRHKITKRGQNVTFRCDPISEHNRLYWYRQTLGQGPEFLTYFQNEAQLEKSRLLSDRFSAERPKGSFSTLEIQRTEQGDSAMYLCASSLRVGEGIETQYFGPGTRLLVL.

This clone was recorded only once. Germline and junction disagree at one end, which may indicate a read error. The same CDR3 is also encoded by other DNA sequences in this sample. The gene calls are TRBV5-5 and TRBJ1-2; 8 bases align to TRBD1. Germline V gene lookup returns CDR1 SGHKS and CDR2 YYEKEE (reference sequence). There are 15 residues in the CDR3. The CDR3 DNA sequence: TGTGCCAGCAGCCGTCCCGGGACAGGAAACTATGGTTACACCTTC. As protein: CASSRPGTGNYGYTF.

CDR3 in amino acids: CASSSRGTGEGNQPQHF. The CDR3 region has the DNA TGTGCCAGCAGCTCGAGGGGAACAGGGGAGGGCAATCAGCCCCAGCATTTT. The chain couples TRBV7-2 to TRBJ1-5; 7 bases fit TRBD1. The CDR3 covers 17 residues. The ends lost 4 bases at V and 2 bases at J; junction bases unmatched: 11. Germline loops: CDR1 SGHTA, CDR2 FQGNSA.

The chain couples TRBV20-1 to TRBJ2-1; unclear D gene. V was pared by 6 bases and J by 7 bases, with 7 bases between. The CDR3 extends over 10 amino acids. Germline V gene data show CDR1 as DFQATT and CDR2 as SNEGSKA (reference sequence). The CDR3 sequence: CSATLNEQFF. DNA for the CDR3: TGCAGTGCCACTTTGAATGAGCAGTTCTTC.

The chain combines TRBV30 with TRBJ1-2; the D gene is possibly TRBD1 (5 bases). The germline gives CDR1 GTSNPN, CDR2 SVGIG (reference sequence). CDR3 length: 13 residues. Trimming left V 1 base short and J 8 bases short, with 14 bases between. In DNA form, the CDR3 reads TGTGCCTGGAGTGGTAACAGGTTAAGCGGCTACACCTTC. It is translated as CAWSGNRLSGYTF.